This T cell receptor beta chain appears in the sequencing data of a study of vaccination and CD4 T cells after COVID-19. For this clonotype: The antigen remains unidentified.

The Oncomine TCR Beta short-read assay was applied to DNA of cultured CD4+ T cells. TCRdb passed the PCR reads through MiXCR, listing each CDR3 protein once. The sample holds fewer than 10,000 distinct CDR3 sequences, about 50% seen once. Indicated treatment: approximately 9-day PBMC culture with coronavirus spike peptide pools or control peptides (ViraFEST assay). Ahead of the COVID-19 pandemic (2011-2018), the CD4+ T cells of the unexposed donor were collected. ViraFEST used peptide pools to expand antigen-specific T cells, then sequenced TCRs. The CDR3 extends over 15 amino acids. V lost 1 base and J 3 bases, leaving 12 bases between the germline ends. Germline loops: CDR1 SEHNR, CDR2 FQNEAQ (reference sequence).

The clonotype originates from a human donor in good health. V gene TRBV7-9 combines with J gene TRBJ1-2; no firm D call. Sequenced: CD4+ T cells from blood, cultured in vitro. The CDR3 spells CASSLGSSGDYGYTF. The CDR3 DNA sequence: TGTGCCAGCAGCTTAGGGAGCTCCGGAGACTATGGCTACACCTTC.